This T cell receptor beta chain was captured in a study of cytomegalovirus exposure and HLA in healthy donors. Study conclusions and caveats: Roughly even sequencing depth across donors was the assumption behind the presence/absence analyses. In an earlier analysis, in approximately 630 donors, most V segments appeared productive either ~90% or ~30% of the time.

Both 60 Vbeta primers and 13 Jbeta primers went into the PCR. Assay: immunoSEQ multiplex PCR; the TCRdb copy retains only in-frame clones and omits some. The sample has fewer than 250,000 clones; about 80% are singletons. Concerning this clone: Its antigen remains unidentified.

Sequences were obtained from PBMCs. The clonotype originates from a man aged 35 to 55 in good health and CMV-seronegative.

CDR3 sequence (DNA): TGCAGCGTTGAGCGCACCGGGGAGCTGTTTTTT. It specifies CSVERTGELFF. V is TRBV29-1 and J is TRBJ2-2; no firm D call. Germline V gene sequence: CDR1 SQVTM, CDR2 ANQGSEA. Trimming pared 3 bases from V and 4 bases from J, leaving 3 bases between. The CDR3 extends over 11 amino acids.